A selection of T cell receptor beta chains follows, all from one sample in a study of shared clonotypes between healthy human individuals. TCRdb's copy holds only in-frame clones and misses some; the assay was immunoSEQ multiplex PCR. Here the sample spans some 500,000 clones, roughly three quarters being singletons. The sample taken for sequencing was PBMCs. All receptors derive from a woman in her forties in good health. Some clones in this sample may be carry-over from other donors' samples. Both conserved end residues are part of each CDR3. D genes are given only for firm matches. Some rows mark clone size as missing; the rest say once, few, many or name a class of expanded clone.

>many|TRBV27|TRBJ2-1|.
CASSFLGGPSDGEQFF
TGTGCCAGCAGTTTCCTGGGGGGACCCAGCGACGGTGAGCAGTTCTTC
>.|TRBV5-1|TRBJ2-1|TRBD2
CASSLDGLAGYNEQFF
TGCGCCAGCAGCTTGGATGGTCTAGCGGGGTACAATGAGCAGTTCTTC
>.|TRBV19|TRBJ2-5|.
CASSSPRGARGRRQETQYF
TGTGCCAGTAGCTCCCCCAGAGGAGCTAGGGGTCGGCGCCAAGAGACCCAGTACTTC
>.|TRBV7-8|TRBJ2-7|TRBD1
CASSLTGTGFYEQYF
TGTGCCAGCAGCTTAACCGGGACAGGATTCTACGAGCAGTACTTC
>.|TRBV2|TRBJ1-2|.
CASSEGAAYGYTF
TGTGCCAGCAGTGAGGGGGCCGCTTATGGCTACACCTTC
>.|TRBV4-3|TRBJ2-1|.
CASSQGGSNEQFF
TGCGCCAGCAGCCAAGGGGGCAGCAATGAGCAGTTCTTC
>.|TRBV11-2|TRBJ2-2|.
CASSYTGSSSGELFF
TGTGCCAGCAGCTATACGGGCAGTTCCAGCGGGGAGCTGTTTTTT
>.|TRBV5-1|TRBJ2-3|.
CASSLSRDTAGDTQYF
TGCGCCAGCAGCTTATCCCGGGACACCGCGGGAGATACGCAGTATTTT
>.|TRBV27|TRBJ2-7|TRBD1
CASSPTQGVDEQYF
TGTGCCAGCAGTCCTACACAGGGGGTAGACGAGCAGTACTTC
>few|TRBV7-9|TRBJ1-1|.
CASSRTPNTEAFF
TGTGCCAGCAGCCGCACGCCGAACACTGAAGCTTTCTTT
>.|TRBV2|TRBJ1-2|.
CASSEEQQNYGYTF
TGTGCCAGCAGTGAAGAGCAGCAAAACTATGGCTACACCTTC